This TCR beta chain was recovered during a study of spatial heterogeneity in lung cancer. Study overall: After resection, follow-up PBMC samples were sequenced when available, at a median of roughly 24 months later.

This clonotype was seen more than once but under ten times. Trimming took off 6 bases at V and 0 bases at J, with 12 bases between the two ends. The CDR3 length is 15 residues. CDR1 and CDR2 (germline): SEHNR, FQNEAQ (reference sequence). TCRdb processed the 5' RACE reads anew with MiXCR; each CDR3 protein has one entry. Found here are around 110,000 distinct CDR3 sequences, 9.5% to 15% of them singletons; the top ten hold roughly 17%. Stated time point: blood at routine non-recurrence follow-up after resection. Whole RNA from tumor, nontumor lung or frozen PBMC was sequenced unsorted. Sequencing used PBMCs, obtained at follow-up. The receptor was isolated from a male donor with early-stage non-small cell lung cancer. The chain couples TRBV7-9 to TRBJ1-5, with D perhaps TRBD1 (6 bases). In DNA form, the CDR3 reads TGTGCCAGCAGTCGTGACAGGTTTAGCAATCAGCCCCAGCATTTT. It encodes CASSRDRFSNQPQHF.